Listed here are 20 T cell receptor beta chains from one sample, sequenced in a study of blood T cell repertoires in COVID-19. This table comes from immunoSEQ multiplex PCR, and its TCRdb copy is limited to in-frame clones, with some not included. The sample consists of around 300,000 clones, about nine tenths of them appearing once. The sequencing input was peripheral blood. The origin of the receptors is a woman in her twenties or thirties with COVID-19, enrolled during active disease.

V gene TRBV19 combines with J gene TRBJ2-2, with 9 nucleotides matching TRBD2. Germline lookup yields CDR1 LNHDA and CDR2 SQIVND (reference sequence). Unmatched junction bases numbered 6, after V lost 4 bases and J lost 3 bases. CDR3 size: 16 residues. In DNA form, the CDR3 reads TGTGCCAGTAGTACGTCCAGCGGGAGGTACACCGGGGAGCTGTTTTTT. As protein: CASSTSSGRYTGELFF.

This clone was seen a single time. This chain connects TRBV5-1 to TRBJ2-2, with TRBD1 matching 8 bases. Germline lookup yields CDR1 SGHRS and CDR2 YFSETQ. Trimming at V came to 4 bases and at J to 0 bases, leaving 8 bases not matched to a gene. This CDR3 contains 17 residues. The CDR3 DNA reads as TGCGCCAGCAGCCCCGGGACAGGCCCACCGAACACCGGGGAGCTGTTTTTT. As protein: CASSPGTGPPNTGELFF.

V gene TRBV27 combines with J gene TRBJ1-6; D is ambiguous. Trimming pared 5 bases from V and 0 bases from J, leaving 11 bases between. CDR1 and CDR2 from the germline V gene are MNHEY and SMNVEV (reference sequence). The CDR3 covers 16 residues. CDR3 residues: CASSTIFSSYNSPLHF. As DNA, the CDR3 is TGTGCCAGCAGTACGATCTTCAGCTCCTATAATTCACCCCTCCACTTT.

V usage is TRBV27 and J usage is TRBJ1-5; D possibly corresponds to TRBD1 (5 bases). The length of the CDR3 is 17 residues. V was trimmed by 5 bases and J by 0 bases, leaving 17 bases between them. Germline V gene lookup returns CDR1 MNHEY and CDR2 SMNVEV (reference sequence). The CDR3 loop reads CASSLGTSGGSNQPQHF. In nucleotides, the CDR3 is TGTGCCAGCAGTCTAGGGACCTCGGGAGGTAGCAATCAGCCCCAGCATTTT.

CDR3 sequence: CASSFGGSSYEQYF. Here the CDR3 DNA reads TGTGCCAGCAGCTTTGGCGGGAGCTCCTACGAGCAGTACTTC. The chain carries TRBV5-4 and TRBJ2-7; 7 nucleotides align to TRBD2. J gave up 0 bases and V 2 bases, and 2 bases lay outside the gene matches. CDR1 and CDR2 from the germline V gene are SGHNT and YYREEE (reference sequence). The CDR3 spans 14 residues.

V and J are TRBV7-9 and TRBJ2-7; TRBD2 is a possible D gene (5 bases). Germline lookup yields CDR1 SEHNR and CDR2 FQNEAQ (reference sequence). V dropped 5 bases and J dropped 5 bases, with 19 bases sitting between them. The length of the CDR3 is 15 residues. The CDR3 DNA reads TGTGCCAGCAGCCCCTCGGCGGGCGTGCTCCACGAGCAGTACTTC. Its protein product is CASSPSAGVLHEQYF.

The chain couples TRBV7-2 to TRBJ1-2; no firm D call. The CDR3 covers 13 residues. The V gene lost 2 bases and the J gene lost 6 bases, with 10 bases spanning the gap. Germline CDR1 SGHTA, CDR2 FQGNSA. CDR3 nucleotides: TGTGCCAGCAGCTTAAGAGGGAGTGATGGCTACACCTTC. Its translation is CASSLRGSDGYTF.

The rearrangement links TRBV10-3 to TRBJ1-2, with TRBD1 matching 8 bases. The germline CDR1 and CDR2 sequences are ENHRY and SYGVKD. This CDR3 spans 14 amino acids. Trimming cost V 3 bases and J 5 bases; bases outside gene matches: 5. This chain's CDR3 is CAISEGQGPYGYTF. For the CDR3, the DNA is TGTGCCATCAGTGAAGGACAGGGTCCGTATGGCTACACCTTC.

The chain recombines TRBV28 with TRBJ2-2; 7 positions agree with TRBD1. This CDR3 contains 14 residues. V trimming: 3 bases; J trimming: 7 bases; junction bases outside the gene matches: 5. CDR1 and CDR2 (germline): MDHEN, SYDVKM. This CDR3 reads CASSFDRVNGELFF. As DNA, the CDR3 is TGTGCCAGCAGTTTCGACAGGGTAAACGGGGAGCTGTTTTTT.

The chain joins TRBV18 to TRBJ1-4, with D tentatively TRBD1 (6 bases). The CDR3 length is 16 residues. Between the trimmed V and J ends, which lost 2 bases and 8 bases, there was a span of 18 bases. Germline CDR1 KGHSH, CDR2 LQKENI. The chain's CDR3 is CASSPETGGIAEKLFF. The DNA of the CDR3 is TGTGCCAGCTCACCAGAGACGGGGGGCATCGCGGAAAAACTGTTTTTT.

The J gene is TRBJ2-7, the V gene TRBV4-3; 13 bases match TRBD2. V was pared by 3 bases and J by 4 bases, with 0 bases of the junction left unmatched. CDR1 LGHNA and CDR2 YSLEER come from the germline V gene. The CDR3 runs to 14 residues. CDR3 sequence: CASSQGLAGYEQYF. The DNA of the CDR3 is TGCGCCAGCAGCCAGGGACTAGCGGGGTACGAGCAGTACTTC.

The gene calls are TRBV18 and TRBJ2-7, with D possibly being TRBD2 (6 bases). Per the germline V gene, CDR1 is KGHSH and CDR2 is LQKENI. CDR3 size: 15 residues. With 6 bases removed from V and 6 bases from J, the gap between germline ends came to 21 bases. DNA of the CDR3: TGTGCCAGCTCCCTGGAAGGGACTGTCGTGTCCGAGCAGTACTTC. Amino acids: CASSLEGTVVSEQYF.

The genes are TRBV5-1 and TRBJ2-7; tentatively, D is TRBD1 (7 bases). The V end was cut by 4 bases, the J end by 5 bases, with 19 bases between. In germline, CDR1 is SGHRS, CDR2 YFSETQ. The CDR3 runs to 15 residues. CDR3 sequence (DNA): TGCGCCAGCAGCCCCGGAGACAGGGAGGTGAACGAGCAGTACTTC. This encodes CASSPGDREVNEQYF.

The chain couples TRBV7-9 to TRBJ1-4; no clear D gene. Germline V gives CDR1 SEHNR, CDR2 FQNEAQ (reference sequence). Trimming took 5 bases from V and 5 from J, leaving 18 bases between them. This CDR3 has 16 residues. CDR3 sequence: CASSPSLSAPNEKLFF. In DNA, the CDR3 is TGTGCCAGCAGCCCTAGCCTCAGTGCGCCCAATGAAAAACTGTTTTTT.

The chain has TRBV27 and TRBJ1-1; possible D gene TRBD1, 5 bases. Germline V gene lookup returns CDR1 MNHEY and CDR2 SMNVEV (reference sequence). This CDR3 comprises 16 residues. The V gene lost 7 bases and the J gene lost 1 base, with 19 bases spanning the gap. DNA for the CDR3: TGTGCCAGCACCTCATTGTTAGGGGCATCGAACACTGAAGCTTTCTTT. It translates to CASTSLLGASNTEAFF.

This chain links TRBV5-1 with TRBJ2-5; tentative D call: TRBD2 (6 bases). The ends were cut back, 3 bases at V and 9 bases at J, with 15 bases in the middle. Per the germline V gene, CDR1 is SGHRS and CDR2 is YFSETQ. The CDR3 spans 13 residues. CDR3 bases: TGCGCCAGCAGCTCCAGACTAGATTCGGCCCAGTACTTC. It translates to CASSSRLDSAQYF.

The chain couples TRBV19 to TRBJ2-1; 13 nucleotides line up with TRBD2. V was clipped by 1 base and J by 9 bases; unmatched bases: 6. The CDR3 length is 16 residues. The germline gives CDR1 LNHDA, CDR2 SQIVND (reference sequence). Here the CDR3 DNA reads TGTGCCAGTAGTATAGGGAGGACTAGCGGGAGTCGTGAGCAGTTCTTC. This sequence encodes CASSIGRTSGSREQFF.

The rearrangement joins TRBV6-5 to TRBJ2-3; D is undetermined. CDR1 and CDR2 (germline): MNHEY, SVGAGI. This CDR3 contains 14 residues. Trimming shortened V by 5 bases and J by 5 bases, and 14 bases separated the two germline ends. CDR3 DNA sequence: TGTGCCAGCAGTCGCGACTCATTCGTAGATACGCAGTATTTT. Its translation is CASSRDSFVDTQYF.

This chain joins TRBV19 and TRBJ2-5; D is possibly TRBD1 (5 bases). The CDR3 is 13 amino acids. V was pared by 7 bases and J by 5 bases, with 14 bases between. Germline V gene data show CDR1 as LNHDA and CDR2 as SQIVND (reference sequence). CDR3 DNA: TGTGCCAGTAATGGCAGGGTTTGGGAGACCCAGTACTTC. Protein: CASNGRVWETQYF.

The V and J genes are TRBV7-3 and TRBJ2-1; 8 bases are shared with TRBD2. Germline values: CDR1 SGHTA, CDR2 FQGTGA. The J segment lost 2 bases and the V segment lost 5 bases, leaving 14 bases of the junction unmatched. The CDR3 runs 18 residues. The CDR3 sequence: CASSLGGGRPTTYNEQFF. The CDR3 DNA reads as TGTGCCAGCAGCCTCGGAGGCGGGAGGCCGACCACCTACAATGAGCAGTTCTTC.